This T cell receptor beta chain emerged from a study of patients and donors after allogeneic stem cell transplantation (dated by TCRdb to 2018 to 2020). Reading the germline V gene gives CDR1 SQVTM and CDR2 ANQGSEA. V loses 4 bases of germline sequence and J loses 8 bases, and the interval between the two ends is 16 bases. From its cysteine to its phenylalanine, the CDR3 spans 13 amino acids. The read is trimmed to its CDR3 DNA, 39 bases read in frame from base 1. This clonotype was seen a handful of times. Its antigen is still unknown. Per-base qualities were not stored, and no clone one base away is much larger. The library was built by means of RT-PCR. Sequencing used a NextSeq 550. TCRdb reprocessing: public reads trimmed at Q25 with fastp, clones called with MiXCR, in-frame beta chains kept. Every entry covers one CDR3 protein and lists the most common genes and DNA from its rows. This sample comprises over 30,000 distinct CDR3 sequences, about two fifths of them detected only once. 76% of the sample is held by the ten biggest clonotypes.

This sequence uses TRBV29-1 and TRBJ2-3; the D gene could be TRBD1 or TRBD2, each one agreeing over 5 bases. Material for sequencing was blood, either unsorted or a sorted T cell fraction (not recorded which). The TCR was taken from a human donor who was either an allogeneic HSCT recipient or a stem cell or donor lymphocyte infusion donor (not recorded which). It is not recorded whose cells these are; they may come from a transplant donor. The CDR3 sequence is CSVVVKLGPTQYF. The DNA sequence is given as TGCAGCGTTGTGGTCAAGTTGGGACCTACGCAGTATTTT.